Shown below are 5 T cell receptor beta chains from a single sample sequenced in a study of neoadjuvant anti-PD-1 for oral cavity cancer. Time point meaning: after neoadjuvant nivolumab, at surgical resection. Generated by immunoSEQ multiplex PCR, the TCRdb table keeps only in-frame clones and is missing some. Of 63,000 or so clones listed, roughly nine tenths are singletons. Sequencing used PBMCs, obtained after nivolumab (anti-PD-1) treatment. These receptors all stem from a person aged 35 to 85 with oral cavity squamous cell carcinoma.

This clone has a single count. The chain employs TRBV28 and TRBJ1-1, with TRBD1 matching 7 bases. Germline CDR1 is MDHEN and CDR2 is SYDVKM. Losses at the gene ends were 7 bases for V and 5 bases for J; bases not matched to a gene: 7. The CDR3 extends over 13 amino acids. CDR3: CASTGTVGTEAFF. In nucleotides, the CDR3 is TGTGCCAGCACAGGGACAGTTGGGACTGAAGCTTTCTTT.

The rearrangement links TRBV28 to TRBJ1-2, with TRBD1 identical over 7 bases. V trimming: 4 bases; J trimming: 8 bases; junction bases outside the gene matches: 4. The CDR3 is 12 amino acids. CDR1 is MDHEN, CDR2 SYDVKM, per germline. The CDR3 DNA is TGTGCCAGCAGTTCCAGGGGGTTGGGCTACACCTTC. Its translation is CASSSRGLGYTF.

The V call is TRBV5-8, the J call TRBJ2-1, with TRBD2 as a possible D gene (6 bases). The length of the CDR3 is 12 residues. V dropped 9 bases and J dropped 7 bases, with 14 bases sitting between them. CDR1 and CDR2 from the germline V gene are SGHTS and YDEGEE. CDR3 nucleotide sequence: TGTGCCATCCCGGCGGGATGGAATGAGCAGTTCTTC. Its translation: CAIPAGWNEQFF.

The chain carries TRBV5-5 and TRBJ2-5; D possibly corresponds to TRBD1 (5 bases). Trimming cost V 0 bases and J 5 bases, with 14 bases left between them. Germline V CDR1 and CDR2: SGHKS, YYEKEE (reference sequence). This CDR3 region has 15 residues. The CDR3: CASSLVFMAGETQYF. The CDR3, as DNA: TGTGCCAGCAGCTTGGTATTTATGGCAGGGGAGACCCAGTACTTC.

The CDR3 sequence: CASSTQGGKGGYTF. In nucleotides, the CDR3 is TGTGCCAGCAGCACACAGGGTGGTAAGGGAGGCTACACCTTC. V and J are TRBV6-5 and TRBJ1-2; a weak D match, TRBD1 (6 bases). The germline V and J ends were trimmed by 6 bases and 8 bases, with 19 bases remaining between them. The germline gives CDR1 MNHEY, CDR2 SVGAGI. The CDR3 is 14 residues long.